This TCR beta chain was obtained from a study of blood T cells in healthy people across ages. A J-beta primer mix and a sample-barcoded 5' primer were used in a second PCR of roughly 7 to 12 cycles. TCRdb passed the 5' RACE reads through MiXCR, listing each CDR3 protein once. The sample has 850,000 to 950,000 distinct CDR3 sequences, around 28% seen once. Points on this clonotype: A junction end diverges from the germline sequence, so it may reflect a read error.

CDR1 is MNHEY and CDR2 is SVGEGT in the germline V gene. The CDR3 is made up of 14 amino acids. The V call is TRBV6-2 or TRBV6-3, the J call TRBJ1-6, with 7 bases matching TRBD1. The sample taken for sequencing was blood. This clonotype was sampled from a woman older than 75 in good health. The CDR3 nucleotides are TGTGCCAGCAGACGCGGGACAGCCAATTCACCCCCCCACTTT. This sequence encodes CASRRGTANSPPHF.